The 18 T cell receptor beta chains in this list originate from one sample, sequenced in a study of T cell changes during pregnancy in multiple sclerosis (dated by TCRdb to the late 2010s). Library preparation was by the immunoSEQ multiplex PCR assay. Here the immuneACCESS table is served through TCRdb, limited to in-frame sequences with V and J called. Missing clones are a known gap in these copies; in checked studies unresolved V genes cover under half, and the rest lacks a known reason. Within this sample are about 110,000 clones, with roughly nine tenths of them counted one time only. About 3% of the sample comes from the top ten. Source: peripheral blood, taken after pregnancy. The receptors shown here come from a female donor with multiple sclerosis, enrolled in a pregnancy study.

The chain's CDR3 is CASRLWDRGRYTQYF. The CDR3 coding sequence is TGTGCCAGCCGCCTCTGGGACAGGGGGAGATATACGCAGTATTTT. The chain has TRBV5-6 and TRBJ2-3, with 11 positions matching TRBD1. The CDR3 covers 15 residues. V gave up 7 bases and J gave up 7 bases; unmatched junction bases: 11. Germline V gene lookup returns CDR1 SGHDT and CDR2 YYEEEE.

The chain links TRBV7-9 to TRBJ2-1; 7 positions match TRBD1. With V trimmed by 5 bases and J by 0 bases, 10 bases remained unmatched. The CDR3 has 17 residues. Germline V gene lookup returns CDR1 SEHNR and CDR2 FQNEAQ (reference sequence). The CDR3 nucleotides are TGTGCCAGCAGCGCCTCGGGACAGTCCAGCTCCTACAATGAGCAGTTCTTC. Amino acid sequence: CASSASGQSSSYNEQFF.

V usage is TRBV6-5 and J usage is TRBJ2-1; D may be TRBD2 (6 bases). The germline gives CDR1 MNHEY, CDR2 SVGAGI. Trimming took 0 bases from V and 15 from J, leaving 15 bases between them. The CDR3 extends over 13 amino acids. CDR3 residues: CASSYSRDSKAFF. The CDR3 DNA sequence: TGTGCCAGCAGTTACTCGAGGGACTCCAAGGCGTTCTTC.

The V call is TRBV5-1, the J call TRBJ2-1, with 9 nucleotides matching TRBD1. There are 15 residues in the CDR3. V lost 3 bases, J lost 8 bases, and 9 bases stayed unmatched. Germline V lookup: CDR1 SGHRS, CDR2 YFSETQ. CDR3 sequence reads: CASSSGTTGGDEQFF. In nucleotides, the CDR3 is TGCGCCAGCAGCTCAGGGACGACAGGGGGGGATGAGCAGTTCTTC.

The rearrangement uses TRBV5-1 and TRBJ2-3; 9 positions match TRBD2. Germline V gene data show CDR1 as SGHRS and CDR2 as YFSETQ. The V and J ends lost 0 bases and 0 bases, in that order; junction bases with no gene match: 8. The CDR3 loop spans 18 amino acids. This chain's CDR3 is CASSLVPGLAGSTDTQYF. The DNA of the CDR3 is TGCGCCAGCAGCTTGGTCCCGGGACTAGCAGGCAGCACAGATACGCAGTATTTT. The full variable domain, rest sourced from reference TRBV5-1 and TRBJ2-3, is KAGVTQTPRYLIKTRGQQVTLSCSPISGHRSVSWYQQTPGQGLQFLFEYFSETQRNKGNFPGRFSGRQFSNSRSEMNVSTLELGDSALYLCASSLVPGLAGSTDTQYFGPGTRLTVL.

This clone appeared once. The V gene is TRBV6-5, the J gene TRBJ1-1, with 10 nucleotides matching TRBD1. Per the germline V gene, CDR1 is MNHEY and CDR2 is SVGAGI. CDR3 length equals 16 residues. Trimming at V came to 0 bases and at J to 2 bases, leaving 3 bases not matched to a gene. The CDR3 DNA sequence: TGTGCCAGCAGTTACTCTTTGACAGGGGGCAACACTGAAGCTTTCTTT. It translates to CASSYSLTGGNTEAFF.

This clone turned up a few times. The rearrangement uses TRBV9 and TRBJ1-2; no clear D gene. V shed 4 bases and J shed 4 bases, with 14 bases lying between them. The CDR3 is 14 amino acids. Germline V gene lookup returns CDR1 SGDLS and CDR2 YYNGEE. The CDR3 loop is CASSHLGTSYGYTF. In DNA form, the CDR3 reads TGTGCCAGCAGCCACCTAGGAACATCCTATGGCTACACCTTC.

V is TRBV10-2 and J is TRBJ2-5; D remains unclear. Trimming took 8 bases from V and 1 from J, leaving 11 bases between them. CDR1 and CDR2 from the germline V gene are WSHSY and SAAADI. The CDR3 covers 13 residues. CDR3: CASGSGAQETQYF. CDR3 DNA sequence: TGCGCCAGCGGGTCAGGCGCCCAAGAGACCCAGTACTTC.

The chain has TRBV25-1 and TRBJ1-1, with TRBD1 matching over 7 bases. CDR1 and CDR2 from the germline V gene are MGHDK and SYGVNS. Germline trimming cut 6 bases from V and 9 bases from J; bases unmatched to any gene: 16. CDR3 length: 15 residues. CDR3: CASRGNEGGSEKAFF. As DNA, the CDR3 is TGTGCCAGCAGGGGGAATGAAGGGGGCAGTGAAAAAGCTTTCTTT.

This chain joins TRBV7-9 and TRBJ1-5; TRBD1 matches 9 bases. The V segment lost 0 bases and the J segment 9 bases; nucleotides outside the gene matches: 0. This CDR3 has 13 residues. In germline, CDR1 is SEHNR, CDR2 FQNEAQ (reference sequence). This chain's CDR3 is CASSLATGGPQHF. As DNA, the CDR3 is TGTGCCAGCAGCTTAGCGACAGGGGGGCCCCAGCATTTT.

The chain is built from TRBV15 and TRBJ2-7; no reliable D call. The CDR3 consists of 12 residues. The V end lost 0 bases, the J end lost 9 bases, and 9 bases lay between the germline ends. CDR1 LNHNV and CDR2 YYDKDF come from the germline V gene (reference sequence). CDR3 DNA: TGTGCCACCAGCAGAGATACCGGTGTGCAGTACTTC. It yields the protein CATSRDTGVQYF.

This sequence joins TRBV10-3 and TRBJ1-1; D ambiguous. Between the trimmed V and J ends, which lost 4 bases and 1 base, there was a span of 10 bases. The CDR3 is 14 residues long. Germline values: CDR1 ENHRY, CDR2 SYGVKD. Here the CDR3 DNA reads TGTGCCATCAGTGGTTCCGGCGGGAACACTGAAGCTTTCTTT. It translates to CAISGSGGNTEAFF.

The CDR3 bases are TGTGCCAGCTCACCCGAGAGAGCCGGGTTAAGCACAGATACGCAGTATTTT. It specifies CASSPERAGLSTDTQYF. The rearrangement joins TRBV18 to TRBJ2-3, with D unclear. The CDR3 spans 17 residues. V was shortened by 3 bases and J by 0 bases, with 16 bases between the two germline ends. In germline, CDR1 is KGHSH, CDR2 LQKENI.

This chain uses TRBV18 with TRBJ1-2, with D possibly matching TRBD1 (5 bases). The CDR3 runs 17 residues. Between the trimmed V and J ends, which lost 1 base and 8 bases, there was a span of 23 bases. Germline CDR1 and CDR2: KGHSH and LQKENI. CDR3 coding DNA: TGTGCCAGCTCACCACTACCCCGGGGCGCTCGAGGAGGGGGCTACACCTTC. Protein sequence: CASSPLPRGARGGGYTF.

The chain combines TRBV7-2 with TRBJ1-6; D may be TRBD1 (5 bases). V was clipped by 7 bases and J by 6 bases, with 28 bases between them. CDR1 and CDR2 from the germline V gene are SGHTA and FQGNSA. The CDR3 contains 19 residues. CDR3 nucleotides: TGTGCCAGCACCAACAAACCCCTTCTCAGGGCCGTAGGTAATTCACCCCTCCACTTT. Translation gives CASTNKPLLRAVGNSPLHF.

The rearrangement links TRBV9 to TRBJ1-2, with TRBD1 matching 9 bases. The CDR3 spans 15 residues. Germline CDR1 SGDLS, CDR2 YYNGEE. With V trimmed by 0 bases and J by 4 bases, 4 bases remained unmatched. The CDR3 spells CASSVGTGAGYGYTF. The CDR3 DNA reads TGTGCCAGCAGCGTAGGGACAGGGGCCGGCTATGGCTACACCTTC. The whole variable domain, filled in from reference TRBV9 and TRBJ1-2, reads DSGVTQTPKHLITATGQRVTLRCSPRSGDLSVYWYQQSLDQGLQFLIQYYNGEERAKGNILERFSAQQFPDLHSELNLSSLELGDSALYFCASSVGTGAGYGYTFGSGTRLTVV.

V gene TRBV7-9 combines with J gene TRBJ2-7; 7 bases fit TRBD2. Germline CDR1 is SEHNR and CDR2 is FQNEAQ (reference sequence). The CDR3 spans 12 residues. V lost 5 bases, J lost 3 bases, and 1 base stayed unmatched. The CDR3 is CASSRGDYEQYF. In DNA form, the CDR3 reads TGTGCCAGCAGCCGGGGGGACTACGAGCAGTACTTC.

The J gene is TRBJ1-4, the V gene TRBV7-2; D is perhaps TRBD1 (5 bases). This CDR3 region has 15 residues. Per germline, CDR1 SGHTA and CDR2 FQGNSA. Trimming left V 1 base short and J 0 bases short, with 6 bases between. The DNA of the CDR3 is TGTGCCAGCAGCTTAGAAGGGGCAACTAATGAAAAACTGTTTTTT. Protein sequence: CASSLEGATNEKLFF.